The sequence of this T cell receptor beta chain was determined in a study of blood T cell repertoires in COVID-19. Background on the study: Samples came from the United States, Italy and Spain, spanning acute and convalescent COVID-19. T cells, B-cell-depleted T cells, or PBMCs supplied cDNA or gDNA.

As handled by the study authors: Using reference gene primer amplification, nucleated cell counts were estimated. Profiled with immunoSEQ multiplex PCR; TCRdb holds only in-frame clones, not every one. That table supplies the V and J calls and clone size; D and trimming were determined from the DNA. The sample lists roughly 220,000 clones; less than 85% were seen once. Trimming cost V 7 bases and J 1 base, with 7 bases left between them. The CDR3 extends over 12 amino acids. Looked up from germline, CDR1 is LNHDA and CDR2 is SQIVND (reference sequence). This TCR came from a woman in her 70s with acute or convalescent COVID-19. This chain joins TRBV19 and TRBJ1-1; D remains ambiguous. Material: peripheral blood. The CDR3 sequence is CASKPGNTEAFF. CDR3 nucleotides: TGTGCCAGTAAACCGGGGAACACTGAAGCTTTCTTT.